A selection of T cell receptor beta chains follows, all from one sample in a study of cytomegalovirus exposure and HLA in healthy donors. Sequenced by immunoSEQ multiplex PCR; TCRdb stores in-frame clones only, minus some. The table has tens of thousands of clones, about 81% seen once. Sample: PBMCs. These TCRs come from a woman aged 40 to 55 in good health and CMV-seronegative. CDR3s include the opening cysteine and the closing phenylalanine or tryptophan. Fields, in order: clone size, V gene, D gene, J gene, CDR3 DNA, CDR3 protein. The D gene is left open where the match is weak. Where a row states a size, it is once, few, many or the class of an expanded clone; other rows omit it.

size: NA; V: TRBV7-9; D: NA; J: TRBJ2-3; DNA: TGTGCCAGCAGCTTGAGGGAGACAGATACGCAGTATTTT; CDR3: CASSLRETDTQYF
size: NA; V: TRBV10-3; D: TRBD2; J: TRBJ2-2; DNA: TGTGCCATCGGTGAGCGGGAGAGGGCCGGGGAGCTGTTTTTT; CDR3: CAIGERERAGELFF
size: NA; V: TRBV7-9; D: TRBD1; J: TRBJ2-1; DNA: TGTGCCAGCACCGACAGGGGCGGATTTTACAATGAGCAGTTCTTC; CDR3: CASTDRGGFYNEQFF
size: NA; V: TRBV6-5; D: TRBD1; J: TRBJ1-3; DNA: TGTGCCACCCAGGGGGCAGGAGGAAACACCATATATTTT; CDR3: CATQGAGGNTIYF
size: NA; V: TRBV11-2; D: NA; J: TRBJ2-1; DNA: TGTGCCAGCAGCTCCGCACTAGGTTCCAATGAGCAGTTCTTC; CDR3: CASSSALGSNEQFF
size: NA; V: TRBV27; D: NA; J: TRBJ2-7; DNA: TGTGCCAGCAGTTTGCGGGAAGGGGAATACGAGCAGTACTTC; CDR3: CASSLREGEYEQYF
size: NA; V: TRBV2; D: NA; J: TRBJ1-2; DNA: TGTGCCAGCAGTGGTGTGGGGGGAGGCTGTGGCTACACCTTC; CDR3: CASSGVGGGCGYTF
size: few; V: TRBV5-6; D: TRBD2; J: TRBJ2-7; DNA: TGTGCCAGCAGCTCCGTCACTAGCGGCTACGAGCAGTACTTC; CDR3: CASSSVTSGYEQYF
size: NA; V: TRBV5-1; D: NA; J: TRBJ1-1; DNA: TGCGCCAGCAGCTTGGGCCCGGGATTACGAACAGATGAAGCTTTCTTT; CDR3: CASSLGPGLRTDEAFF
size: NA; V: TRBV4-1; D: NA; J: TRBJ2-4; DNA: TGCACCAGCAGCCACCTCTCAGCCAAAAACATTCAGTACTTC; CDR3: CTSSHLSAKNIQYF
size: NA; V: TRBV5-6; D: NA; J: TRBJ1-3; DNA: TGTGCCAGCACCTTGCGGGTTCCTGGAAACACCATATATTTT; CDR3: CASTLRVPGNTIYF
size: NA; V: TRBV20-1; D: NA; J: TRBJ1-2; DNA: TGCAGTGCTAGGGACAGCCGAGGCTACACCTTC; CDR3: CSARDSRGYTF
size: once; V: TRBV7-9; D: NA; J: TRBJ2-5; DNA: TGTGCCAGCAGCCGACAGGCCCAAGAGACCCAGTACTTC; CDR3: CASSRQAQETQYF
size: NA; V: TRBV10-3; D: NA; J: TRBJ2-5; DNA: TGTGCCATCAGTTACAGGGCGGGAGAGACCCAGTACTTC; CDR3: CAISYRAGETQYF
size: NA; V: TRBV5-6; D: NA; J: TRBJ2-5; DNA: TGTGCCAGCAGCTTGGTGGGGAGCCAAGAGACCCAGTACTTC; CDR3: CASSLVGSQETQYF
size: NA; V: TRBV10-1; D: TRBD2; J: TRBJ2-5; DNA: TGCGCCAGCAGTGAGGGGCGACTAGCGGGAGTGGAGACCCAGTACTTC; CDR3: CASSEGRLAGVETQYF
size: NA; V: TRBV27; D: TRBD1; J: TRBJ2-2; DNA: TGTGCCAGCAGTAGGGGACAGGGGCCATACACCGGGGAGCTGTTTTTT; CDR3: CASSRGQGPYTGELFF
size: NA; V: TRBV28; D: TRBD2; J: TRBJ2-3; DNA: TGTGCCAGCAGTGTTCTAGCGGGAGGAGTAGATACGCAGTATTTT; CDR3: CASSVLAGGVDTQYF
size: NA; V: TRBV6-5; D: TRBD2; J: TRBJ2-7; DNA: TGTGCCAGCAGCCGCACCGGGACTAGTTACGAGCAGTACTTC; CDR3: CASSRTGTSYEQYF
size: NA; V: TRBV29-1; D: NA; J: TRBJ2-1; DNA: TGCAGCGTTGAAGTGACGGGAGACGGTGAGCAGTTCTTC; CDR3: CSVEVTGDGEQFF
size: few; V: TRBV7-2; D: TRBD2; J: TRBJ2-1; DNA: TGTGCCAGCAGCTCTTCGGCGGGAGGGTACAATGAGCAGTTCTTC; CDR3: CASSSSAGGYNEQFF
size: NA; V: TRBV2; D: TRBD2; J: TRBJ2-1; DNA: TGTGCCAGCAGACTACTAGCGGGAGGGCGGGATTACAATGAGCAGTTCTTC; CDR3: CASRLLAGGRDYNEQFF
size: NA; V: TRBV7-9; D: TRBD1; J: TRBJ1-5; DNA: TGTGCCAGCAGCTTAGGGACAGGGATGTTCGGAAGTCAGCCCCAGCATTTT; CDR3: CASSLGTGMFGSQPQHF
size: once; V: TRBV6-5; D: NA; J: TRBJ2-2; DNA: TGTGCCAGCAGTTACTATCGGGAATCCGGGGAGCTGTTTTTT; CDR3: CASSYYRESGELFF
size: once; V: TRBV7-2; D: TRBD1; J: TRBJ1-2; DNA: TGTGCCAGCAGTCCCGCTCCTTCGACAGGGCACAACTATGGCTACACCTTC; CDR3: CASSPAPSTGHNYGYTF
size: NA; V: TRBV28; D: TRBD2; J: TRBJ2-7; DNA: TGTGCCAGCAGTCTAACAACTAGCGGGCCCCAGTACTTC; CDR3: CASSLTTSGPQYF
size: NA; V: TRBV7-2; D: TRBD1; J: TRBJ2-7; DNA: TGTGCCAGCAGCGACCGACTCCGGGACAGGGGATCCGAGCAGTACTTC; CDR3: CASSDRLRDRGSEQYF
size: NA; V: TRBV5-6; D: NA; J: TRBJ1-2; DNA: TGTGCCAGCAGCTTGGACTGGGGCTACACCTTC; CDR3: CASSLDWGYTF
size: NA; V: TRBV7-9; D: NA; J: TRBJ2-7; DNA: TGTGCCAGCAGCTTAGGACAGGTCTCCTACGAGCAGTACTTC; CDR3: CASSLGQVSYEQYF
size: NA; V: TRBV5-1; D: NA; J: TRBJ2-7; DNA: TGCGCCAGCAGCCCGCCTCCCCATCAAGGGGGAATGTACGAGCAGTACTTC; CDR3: CASSPPPHQGGMYEQYF
size: NA; V: TRBV7-2; D: NA; J: TRBJ2-2; DNA: TGTGCCAGCAGCGCGGGACGGATAACCGGGGAGCTGTTTTTT; CDR3: CASSAGRITGELFF